This entry lists 9 T cell receptor beta chains sequenced from one sample in a study of blood T cell repertoires in COVID-19. Sequencing was performed with immunoSEQ multiplex PCR; in TCRdb, only in-frame clones are kept and a portion is missing. The table has hundreds of thousands of clones, approximately 90% seen once. The specimen sequenced was PBMCs or T cells enriched from blood (not recorded which). The source of these receptors is a woman aged 60-75 years who had recovered from COVID-19.

The J gene is TRBJ1-2, the V gene TRBV3-1 (or the pseudogene TRBV3-2); 10 positions agree with TRBD1. Germline trimming cut 1 base from V and 4 bases from J; bases unmatched to any gene: 6. This CDR3 spans 16 amino acids. CDR1 is LGHDT, CDR2 YNNKEL, per germline (reference sequence). The CDR3 DNA reads TGTGCCAGCAGCCAAGTAGACAGGGGGCTGGGCTATGGCTACACCTTC. The encoded protein is CASSQVDRGLGYGYTF.

This chain connects TRBV19 to TRBJ2-7; D might be TRBD1 (6 bases). The CDR3 has 16 amino acids. Germline V lookup: CDR1 LNHDA, CDR2 SQIVND (reference sequence). The ends were cut back, 4 bases at V and 9 bases at J, with 25 bases in the middle. The DNA of the CDR3 is TGTGCCAGTAGTACTTATACCGGGACACCACCTACTGGGCAGTACTTC. This sequence encodes CASSTYTGTPPTGQYF. The complete variable domain, with remaining parts taken from reference TRBV19 and TRBJ2-7, reads DGGITQSPKYLFRKEGQNVTLSCEQNLNHDAMYWYRQDPGQGLRLIYYSQIVNDFQKGDIAEGYSVSREKKESFPLTVTSAQKNPTAFYLCASSTYTGTPPTGQYFGPGTRLTVT.

This rearrangement joins TRBV3-1 (or the pseudogene TRBV3-2) to TRBJ1-5; TRBD1 matches at 8 bases. CDR1 and CDR2 from the germline V gene are LGHDT and YNNKEL (reference sequence). This CDR3 is 14 amino acids long. After removal of 5 bases from V and 4 bases from J, the junction contained 4 bases not matched to a gene. The CDR3 DNA follows: TGTGCCAGCAGCTACAGGGGGGGAAATCAGCCCCAGCATTTT. Amino acid sequence: CASSYRGGNQPQHF.

About this clone: Other DNA sequences in this specimen translate into the identical CDR3. The V call is TRBV5-1, the J call TRBJ1-1, with TRBD1 matching over 9 bases. The CDR3 has 15 residues. V dropped 2 bases and J dropped 0; count of bases not matched to a gene: 2. Germline V gives CDR1 SGHRS, CDR2 YFSETQ. The CDR3 DNA reads as TGCGCCAGCAGCTTTCGGACAGGGGTGAACACTGAAGCTTTCTTT. Amino acids: CASSFRTGVNTEAFF.

The chain couples TRBV6-5 to TRBJ2-3, with 8 bases matching TRBD2. Germline CDR1 is MNHEY and CDR2 is SVGAGI. Trimming at V came to 6 bases and at J to 5 bases, leaving 7 bases not matched to a gene. The CDR3 runs to 14 residues. CDR3 in DNA: TGTGCCAGCAGCATTGGGACTAGTCGAGATACGCAGTATTTT. Its protein product is CASSIGTSRDTQYF.

V usage is TRBV3-1 (or the pseudogene TRBV3-2) and J usage is TRBJ1-1; D is uncertain. Germline lookup yields CDR1 LGHDT and CDR2 YNNKEL (reference sequence). Trimming took off 6 bases at V and 1 base at J, with 18 bases between the two ends. The CDR3 has 16 residues. In DNA form, the CDR3 reads TGTGCCAGCAGTCCTCAAAGTGGGCGGGGGAACACTGAAGCTTTCTTT. Its protein is CASSPQSGRGNTEAFF.

V is TRBV4-1 and J is TRBJ2-2; TRBD2 might be the D (5 bases). Germline assignment: CDR1 MGHRA and CDR2 YSYEKL. V lost 4 bases, J lost 6 bases, and 15 bases lay in between. CDR3 length: 15 amino acids. The CDR3 DNA reads TGCGCCAGCAGCCCGCGCACCGGGGTAGCCGGGGAGCTGTTTTTT. Translating gives CASSPRTGVAGELFF.

The chain has TRBV27 and TRBJ1-2, with D possibly being TRBD1 (5 bases). V was trimmed by 0 bases and J by 6 bases, leaving 8 bases between them. This CDR3 is built from 13 residues. CDR1 and CDR2 (germline): MNHEY, SMNVEV (reference sequence). CDR3 in amino acids: CASSLSRGHGYTF. In DNA, the CDR3 is TGTGCCAGCAGTTTATCTAGGGGTCATGGCTACACCTTC.

The chain has TRBV25-1 and TRBJ1-6; no clear D. The germline V gene has CDR1 MGHDK and CDR2 SYGVNS. The CDR3 is 13 amino acids. Trimming cost V 8 bases and J 0 bases, with 5 bases left between them. CDR3 nucleotide sequence: TGTGCCAGCGGAGACTCCTATAATTCACCCCTCCACTTT. It yields the protein CASGDSYNSPLHF.